The 7 T cell receptor beta chains in this list originate from one sample, sequenced in a study of T cells after yellow fever vaccination. TCRdb used MiXCR to reprocess the 5' RACE reads, holding one entry per CDR3 protein. The data hold some 68,000 distinct CDR3 sequences, with approximately 6.1% observed a single time. Here the sequenced sample was CD8+ T cells sorted from PBMCs, taken roughly 46 days after the first yellow fever vaccination. Receptors were obtained from a man between 18 and 29 years old who received the YFV17D yellow fever vaccine.

V gene TRBV25-1 combines with J gene TRBJ2-7, with D unresolved. Trimming took off 5 bases at V and 2 bases at J, with 19 bases between the two ends. The CDR3 consists of 16 residues. The V gene's germline CDR1 is MGHDK and CDR2 SYGVNS. The CDR3, as DNA: TGTGCCAGCAGTCAGGACGCCGAGGACGTAGCCTACGAGCAGTACTTC. This codes for CASSQDAEDVAYEQYF.

This clonotype was recorded many times. CDR3 sequence reads: CASSRGTGGFLNYGYTF. CDR3 nucleotides: TGTGCCAGCAGCCGAGGGACAGGGGGCTTTCTTAACTATGGCTACACCTTC. The chain uses TRBV28 and TRBJ1-2; TRBD1 aligns across 12 bases. The CDR3 has 17 amino acids. Germline CDR1 MDHEN, CDR2 SYDVKM. V was clipped by 6 bases and J by 1 base; unmatched bases: 9.

The gene calls are TRBV12-3 or TRBV12-4 and TRBJ2-3; D is perhaps TRBD1 or TRBD2 (5 bases each). V was shortened by 0 bases and J by 4 bases, with 11 bases between the two germline ends. The CDR3 length is 15 residues. In nucleotides, the CDR3 is TGTGCCAGCAGTTTAGCGCTAAGGGACCCAGATACGCAGTATTTT. Translated, it gives CASSLALRDPDTQYF.

This clonotype was observed a few times. The chain is built from TRBV4-3 and TRBJ2-3, with 10 bases matching TRBD2. There are 18 residues in the CDR3. The J segment lost 3 bases and the V segment lost 0 bases, leaving 9 bases of the junction unmatched. The V gene's germline CDR1 is LGHNA and CDR2 YSLEER. CDR3 in amino acids: CASSQDMASGGKTDTQYF. For the CDR3, the DNA is TGCGCCAGCAGCCAAGATATGGCTAGCGGGGGTAAGACAGATACGCAGTATTTT.

This clonotype was recorded many times. V and J are TRBV20-1 and TRBJ2-1; D is unclear. The CDR3 sequence is 17 residues long. Germline V CDR1 and CDR2: DFQATT, SNEGSKA (reference sequence). The ends were cut back, 0 bases at V and 4 bases at J, with 19 bases in the middle. This chain's CDR3 is CSARDQGAGLAYNEQFF. The CDR3 DNA follows: TGCAGTGCTAGAGATCAAGGAGCAGGTCTGGCATACAATGAGCAGTTCTTC.

This clonotype was seen many times. The rearrangement joins TRBV12-3 or TRBV12-4 to TRBJ2-7, with D perhaps matching TRBD1 or TRBD2 (5 bases each). The CDR3 extends over 12 amino acids. V lost 5 bases and J 6 bases, leaving 11 bases between the germline ends. The CDR3 DNA reads TGTGCCAGCAGTCCAGGTGGGGGCGAGCAGTACTTC. Protein sequence: CASSPGGGEQYF.

This clonotype was detected only a few times. The chain recombines TRBV18 with TRBJ2-1; TRBD2 matches 14 bases. With V trimmed by 4 bases and J by 0 bases, 8 bases remained unmatched. The CDR3 spans 19 residues. Germline V lookup: CDR1 KGHSH, CDR2 LQKENI. CDR3 in amino acids: CASSRPTSGGASSYNEQFF. Here the CDR3 DNA reads TGTGCCAGCTCACGCCCGACTAGCGGGGGGGCGAGCTCCTACAATGAGCAGTTCTTC.